This entry describes one T cell receptor beta chain. The antigen is not known. This specimen comes from a study of cytomegalovirus exposure and HLA in healthy donors. Study findings and constraints: The majority of TCR sequences were rare, yet some public TCRs appeared in many donors. TCR beta chains numbering more than 150 were designated cytomegalovirus-associated.

A multiplex PCR was run with 60 Vbeta primers and 13 Jbeta primers. Here immunoSEQ multiplex PCR was the method, and the copy in TCRdb shows in-frame clones only, minus some. The sample includes more than 95,000 clones, 69% of them seen just once. Germline CDR1 and CDR2: SGHTA and FQGNSA. CDR3 length equals 13 residues. The V and J ends lost 6 bases and 2 bases, in that order; junction bases with no gene match: 1. The sequence was obtained from a man under 40 in good health and CMV-seronegative. The sequencing input was PBMCs. This sequence joins TRBV7-2 and TRBJ2-5; 9 bases are a match to TRBD2. Here the CDR3 reads CASRLAGQETQYF. CDR3 nucleotide sequence: TGTGCCAGCAGACTAGCGGGTCAAGAGACCCAGTACTTC.